The 3 T cell receptor beta chains presented below share a single source sample, sequenced in a study of cytomegalovirus exposure and HLA in healthy donors. The PCR employed 60 Vbeta primers together with 13 Jbeta primers. This table comes from immunoSEQ multiplex PCR, and its TCRdb copy is limited to in-frame clones, with some not included. The sample has 65,000 to 100,000 clones; 60% to 80% are singletons. Sequenced input: PBMCs. These receptors were collected from a female donor in good health and CMV-seronegative.

This chain uses TRBV19 with TRBJ1-2, with a weak D call TRBD1 (5 bases). This CDR3 has 14 amino acids. The germline V and J ends were trimmed by 3 bases and 2 bases, with 10 bases remaining between them. Germline CDR1 is LNHDA and CDR2 is SQIVND (reference sequence). The CDR3 bases are TGTGCCAGTAGTATCCCCCGACAGAACTATGGCTACACCTTC. Its translation is CASSIPRQNYGYTF. Using reference TRBV19 and TRBJ1-2 for the parts outside the CDR3, the full variable domain is DGGITQSPKYLFRKEGQNVTLSCEQNLNHDAMYWYRQDPGQGLRLIYYSQIVNDFQKGDIAEGYSVSREKKESFPLTVTSAQKNPTAFYLCASSIPRQNYGYTFGSGTRLTVV.

This clone appeared a few times. The J gene is TRBJ2-2, the V gene TRBV28; 12 bases fit TRBD2. V shed 6 bases and J 4 bases; nucleotides not matched to a gene: 12. From germline, CDR1 is MDHEN and CDR2 SYDVKM. This CDR3 has 18 residues. CDR3 nucleotides: TGTGCCAGCAGCCCCCTAGCGGGAGGGCCCTCGGGCACCGGGGAGCTGTTTTTT. Amino acids: CASSPLAGGPSGTGELFF.

The chain combines TRBV16 with TRBJ1-6; possible D gene TRBD1, 5 bases. Trimming removed 7 bases at V and 9 bases at J, with 16 bases between. CDR3 length equals 14 residues. Germline loops: CDR1 KGHSY, CDR2 FQNENV. CDR3 sequence: CASTATASGSPLHF. DNA for the CDR3: TGTGCCAGCACCGCGACAGCATCGGGTTCACCCCTCCACTTT.